Below, 30 T cell receptor beta chains from the same sample are listed, as sequenced in a study of control samples from healthy donors and cancer patients. Method: immunoSEQ multiplex PCR; TCRdb's copy keeps in-frame clones and lacks some. The data show about 94,000 clones, around nine tenths seen once. Input material: blood. These receptors came from a woman aged 18-30 years in good health.

This chain joins TRBV11-2 and TRBJ1-4; 9 nucleotides agree with TRBD1. The J segment lost 6 bases and the V segment lost 5 bases, leaving 7 bases of the junction unmatched. The CDR3 has 15 residues. The germline V gene has CDR1 SGHAT and CDR2 FQNNGV. The CDR3 DNA follows: TGTGCCAGCAGCCCAACAGGGGGCGCAGATGAAAAACTGTTTTTT. Amino acid sequence: CASSPTGGADEKLFF.

The rearrangement links TRBV9 to TRBJ1-5; D gene ambiguous. The CDR3 spans 13 residues. Germline values: CDR1 SGDLS, CDR2 YYNGEE. Trimming stripped 1 base from V and 2 bases from J, with 4 bases between. The chain's CDR3 is CASSVWGNQPQHF. CDR3 nucleotide sequence: TGTGCCAGCAGCGTATGGGGCAATCAGCCCCAGCATTTT.

This sequence joins TRBV11-2 and TRBJ1-2; D unresolved. V gave up 4 bases and J gave up 13 bases, with 16 bases separating them. This CDR3 region has 12 residues. Germline V gene lookup returns CDR1 SGHAT and CDR2 FQNNGV. CDR3 residues: CASSYEGDSLTF. In DNA, the CDR3 is TGTGCCAGCAGCTATGAAGGCGATTCCCTCACCTTC.

The chain is built from TRBV3-1 (or the pseudogene TRBV3-2) and TRBJ1-6, with unresolved D. V lost 0 bases and J 10 bases, leaving 4 bases between the germline ends. Germline loops: CDR1 LGHDT, CDR2 YNNKEL (reference sequence). The CDR3 totals 12 residues. The CDR3 region is CASSQEGSPLHF. The DNA of the CDR3 is TGTGCCAGCAGCCAAGAGGGATCACCCCTCCACTTT.

The chain couples TRBV14 to TRBJ1-2; D uncertain. Trimming pared 1 base from V and 6 bases from J, leaving 6 bases between. Germline CDR1 reads SGHDN; CDR2 reads FVKESK. The CDR3 covers 12 residues. Written as DNA, the CDR3 is TGTGCCAGCAGCCAAGGGTCGGATGGCTACACCTTC. Protein product: CASSQGSDGYTF. Supplemented by reference TRBV14 and TRBJ1-2, the full variable domain reads EAGVTQFPSHSVIEKGQTVTLRCDPISGHDNLYWYRRVMGKEIKFLLHFVKESKQDESGMPNNRFLAERTGGTYSTLKVQPAELEDSGVYFCASSQGSDGYTFGSGTRLTVV.

The gene calls are TRBV1 and TRBJ1-5. TRBV1 counts as a pseudogene. The CDR3 consists of 13 residues. CDR3 DNA sequence: TGCACCAGCAGCTCGGACGGGGTTCAGCCCCAGCATTTT. Its translation is CTSSSDGVQPQHF.

The V call is TRBV25-1, the J call TRBJ2-1, with no clear D. Trimming pared 4 bases from V and 3 bases from J, leaving 13 bases between. Germline loops: CDR1 MGHDK, CDR2 SYGVNS. The CDR3 loop spans 15 amino acids. In DNA, the CDR3 is TGTGCCAGCAGTGCGACGGCCACGAGCTACAATGAGCAGTTCTTC. Residues: CASSATATSYNEQFF. The variable domain in full, with the rest retrieved from reference TRBV25-1 and TRBJ2-1, is EADIYQTPRYLVIGTGKKITLECSQTMGHDKMYWYQQDPGMELHLIHYSYGVNSTEKGDLSSESTVSRIRTEHFPLTLESARPSHTSQYLCASSATATSYNEQFFGPGTRLTVL.

This chain links TRBV6-2 or TRBV6-3 with TRBJ1-5, with a weak D call TRBD1 (5 bases). The CDR3 has 14 amino acids. V lost 6 bases and J 6 bases, leaving 15 bases between the germline ends. CDR1 and CDR2 (germline): MNHEY, SVGEGT. The CDR3 DNA reads TGTGCCAGCAGCGGGAGACAGAGGGTTCAGCCCCAGCATTTT. This gives the protein CASSGRQRVQPQHF.

The chain combines TRBV3-1 (or the pseudogene TRBV3-2) with TRBJ1-3; 8 bases match TRBD1. Germline CDR1 LGHDT, CDR2 YNNKEL (reference sequence). The V segment lost 4 bases and the J segment 3 bases; nucleotides outside the gene matches: 5. This CDR3 has 15 amino acids. The CDR3 coding sequence is TGTGCCAGCAGCCTGCAGGGGGCACTTGGAAACACCATATATTTT. Protein product: CASSLQGALGNTIYF.

The chain is built from TRBV5-1 and TRBJ2-3, with TRBD2 as a possible D gene (5 bases). Germline CDR1 SGHRS, CDR2 YFSETQ. The length of the CDR3 is 15 residues. Deletions cut 2 bases from V and 2 bases from J, with 12 bases between. The CDR3 DNA sequence: TGCGCCAGCAGCTTCCGACGGGAAATCACAGATACGCAGTATTTT. Translating it yields CASSFRREITDTQYF.

The count of this clone is one. The chain carries TRBV6-6 and TRBJ2-7; 9 positions match TRBD1. The CDR3 length is 15 residues. Trimming at V came to 5 bases and at J to 2 bases, leaving 7 bases not matched to a gene. Germline-derived CDR1 and CDR2 are MNHNY and SVGAGI (reference sequence). The CDR3 nucleotides are TGTGCCAGCAGTACCCCGGGACAGGGTACCTACGAGCAGTACTTC. This encodes CASSTPGQGTYEQYF.

This clone was observed a handful of times. The V and J genes are TRBV5-1 and TRBJ1-2; the D gene is possibly TRBD1 (6 bases). Between the trimmed V and J ends, which lost 4 bases and 0 bases, there was a span of 10 bases. The CDR3 length is 14 residues. CDR1 and CDR2 from the germline V gene are SGHRS and YFSETQ. The CDR3 DNA follows: TGCGCCAGCAGCCCGGACAGATCTAACTATGGCTACACCTTC. This codes for CASSPDRSNYGYTF.

V gene TRBV19 combines with J gene TRBJ2-7; TRBD1 aligns across 10 bases. The V and J ends lost 5 bases and 2 bases, in that order; junction bases with no gene match: 6. This CDR3 has 15 amino acids. Germline CDR1 reads LNHDA; CDR2 reads SQIVND (reference sequence). The CDR3 loop reads CASSAMTGGPYEQYF. As DNA, the CDR3 is TGTGCCAGTAGTGCGATGACAGGGGGCCCCTACGAGCAGTACTTC.

This clone was seen only a few times. This chain links TRBV10-3 with TRBJ1-1; the D is unclear. Germline CDR1 reads ENHRY; CDR2 reads SYGVKD. The V and J ends lost 0 bases and 1 base respectively, with 6 bases between them. CDR3 length: 14 amino acids. CDR3 residues: CAISESSRNTEAFF. CDR3 DNA: TGTGCCATCAGTGAGTCGAGCAGGAACACTGAAGCTTTCTTT.

This sequence joins TRBV12-3 or TRBV12-4 and TRBJ2-4; perhaps TRBD2 as D (5 bases). V lost 10 bases to trimming and J lost 6 bases, with 16 bases between them. The length of the CDR3 is 13 residues. In nucleotides, the CDR3 is TGTGCCACCTCTTGGGAGATTGGAAACATTCAGTACTTC. The encoded protein is CATSWEIGNIQYF.

The chain couples TRBV10-1 to TRBJ1-2; 7 bases map to TRBD1. This CDR3 is built from 13 residues. Trimming at V came to 2 bases and at J to 3 bases, leaving 0 bases not matched to a gene. Germline loops: CDR1 WNHNN, CDR2 SYGVQD (reference sequence). CDR3 coding DNA: TGCGCCAGCAGTGAGGACAGGGACTATGGCTACACCTTC. Encoded protein: CASSEDRDYGYTF.

The V call is TRBV5-1, the J call TRBJ2-3, with 12 bases identical to TRBD2. Losses at the gene ends were 0 bases for V and 5 bases for J; bases not matched to a gene: 7. Germline-derived CDR1 and CDR2 are SGHRS and YFSETQ. The CDR3 is 17 residues long. CDR3 in amino acids: CASSLAFLAGGRDTQYF. In DNA, the CDR3 is TGCGCCAGCAGCTTGGCGTTTCTAGCGGGGGGGAGAGATACGCAGTATTTT.

The genes are TRBV6-6 and TRBJ1-2; D gene uncertain. This CDR3 spans 10 amino acids. Germline V gene lookup returns CDR1 MNHNY and CDR2 SVGAGI (reference sequence). V gave up 6 bases and J gave up 6 bases, with 5 bases separating them. CDR3 sequence: CASRDHGYTF. The CDR3 DNA follows: TGTGCCAGCAGGGACCATGGCTACACCTTC.

This clone was seen only once. J is TRBJ2-1 and V is TRBV2, with D unclear. V was clipped by 6 bases and J by 0 bases, with 9 bases between them. The length of the CDR3 is 14 residues. CDR1 and CDR2 (germline): SNHLY, FYNNEI. The CDR3 nucleotides read TGTGCCAGCAGCCAGGTCTTCTCCTACAATGAGCAGTTCTTC. Its protein product is CASSQVFSYNEQFF.

This chain links TRBV5-1 with TRBJ1-3, with a possible D match to TRBD1 (5 bases). CDR1 and CDR2 (germline): SGHRS, YFSETQ. This CDR3 has 17 residues. Trimming left V 0 bases short and J 0 bases short, with 13 bases between. The CDR3: CASSLESPRVSGNTIYF. CDR3 bases: TGCGCCAGCAGCTTGGAGTCCCCCAGGGTCTCTGGAAACACCATATATTTT.

The chain employs TRBV27 and TRBJ2-1, with 10 bases matching TRBD2. CDR1 is MNHEY and CDR2 is SMNVEV in the germline V gene (reference sequence). CDR3 length equals 17 residues. V was clipped by 2 bases and J by 4 bases; unmatched bases: 8. For the CDR3, the DNA is TGTGCCAGCAGTTTACGTAAAGCGGGGGGGCTTTACAATGAGCAGTTCTTC. Its translation: CASSLRKAGGLYNEQFF.

V usage is TRBV5-1 and J usage is TRBJ2-7; the match to TRBD1 covers 9 bases. Losses at the gene ends were 3 bases for V and 4 bases for J; bases not matched to a gene: 8. The CDR3 has 15 amino acids. Germline values: CDR1 SGHRS, CDR2 YFSETQ. The CDR3 region is CASSSGGTGSYEQYF. CDR3 in DNA: TGCGCCAGCAGCTCTGGGGGGACAGGGTCATACGAGCAGTACTTC.

This chain connects TRBV11-2 to TRBJ2-2; possibly TRBD1 for D (5 bases). V gave up 5 bases and J gave up 5 bases, with 9 bases separating them. This CDR3 is 13 amino acids long. Germline V gene lookup returns CDR1 SGHAT and CDR2 FQNNGV. For the CDR3, the DNA is TGTGCCAGCAGCCAGGGTTTGACCGGGGAGCTGTTTTTT. Protein sequence: CASSQGLTGELFF.

The V call is TRBV2, the J call TRBJ1-1; D gene unclear. Germline V gives CDR1 SNHLY, CDR2 FYNNEI. Trimming stripped 2 bases from V and 1 base from J, with 5 bases between. CDR3 length: 13 amino acids. The CDR3 sequence is CASSERWNTEAFF. In nucleotides, the CDR3 is TGTGCCAGCAGTGAACGATGGAACACTGAAGCTTTCTTT.

The chain links TRBV4-2 to TRBJ1-1; D unresolved. V was clipped by 2 bases and J by 5 bases, with 12 bases between them. The CDR3 length is 14 residues. Looked up from germline, CDR1 is LGHNA and CDR2 is YNFKEQ. CDR3 sequence: CASSQSQERTEAFF. DNA of the CDR3: TGTGCCAGCAGCCAATCCCAAGAAAGGACTGAAGCTTTCTTT.

The chain links TRBV6-1 to TRBJ2-2, with D unresolved. The CDR3 totals 14 residues. The V gene's germline CDR1 is MNHNS and CDR2 SASEGT. V gave up 0 bases and J gave up 5 bases, with 7 bases separating them. The CDR3 spells CASSEASETGELFF. As DNA, the CDR3 is TGTGCCAGCAGTGAAGCGTCGGAGACCGGGGAGCTGTTTTTT.

This chain links TRBV13 with TRBJ2-7; 7 positions match TRBD2. After removal of 3 bases from V and 7 bases from J, the junction contained 9 bases not matched to a gene. CDR1 is PRHDT and CDR2 is FYEKMQ in the germline V gene (reference sequence). The CDR3 totals 14 residues. The CDR3: CASSFRSGALEQYF. The CDR3 region has the DNA TGTGCCAGCAGCTTTAGGAGCGGGGCCTTAGAGCAGTACTTC.

The chain employs TRBV19 and TRBJ1-2; TRBD1 matches at 8 bases. Germline V gene lookup returns CDR1 LNHDA and CDR2 SQIVND (reference sequence). After removal of 4 bases from V and 6 bases from J, the junction contained 7 bases not matched to a gene. The CDR3 is made up of 14 amino acids. The CDR3 DNA is TGTGCCAGTAGTAGGGATCAGGGGGCGGATGGCTACACCTTC. This gives the protein CASSRDQGADGYTF.

The chain is built from TRBV5-1 and TRBJ1-1; no clear D. The germline CDR1 and CDR2 sequences are SGHRS and YFSETQ. This CDR3 has 15 residues. Trimming removed 0 bases at V and 5 bases at J, with 14 bases between. The CDR3 DNA is TGCGCCAGCAGCTTGGGTCTGGGGTTGGGTACTGAAGCTTTCTTT. Its translation: CASSLGLGLGTEAFF. The full variable domain, completed using reference TRBV5-1 and TRBJ1-1, is KAGVTQTPRYLIKTRGQQVTLSCSPISGHRSVSWYQQTPGQGLQFLFEYFSETQRNKGNFPGRFSGRQFSNSRSEMNVSTLELGDSALYLCASSLGLGLGTEAFFGQGTRLTVV.

The CDR3 reads CASSPGQGVGTEAFF. The CDR3 bases are TGTGCCAGCTCACCCGGACAGGGGGTGGGCACTGAAGCTTTCTTT. The chain links TRBV18 to TRBJ1-1; TRBD1 aligns across 10 bases. The CDR3 has 15 amino acids. Trimming removed 3 bases from V and 4 bases from J; junction bases left unmatched: 5. CDR1 KGHSH and CDR2 LQKENI come from the germline V gene.